This T cell receptor beta chain derives from a study of identical twins. The CDR3 runs to 15 residues. Germline CDR1 is DFQATT and CDR2 is SNEGSKA (reference sequence). J was trimmed by 4 bases and V by 1 base; bases with no gene match: 6. Findings and caveats of the study: Zero-insertion findings could be partly confounded by invariant cells (MAIT and iNKT cells).

This clonotype was seen a few times. Antigen unknown. TCRdb passed the 5' RACE reads through MiXCR, listing each CDR3 protein once. The sample holds around 1.7 million distinct CDR3 sequences; around a third are singletons and the top ten take approximately 0.25%. The gene calls are TRBV20-1 and TRBJ2-7, with TRBD2 identical over 11 bases. Sequencing input: cord blood. This sequence originates from a newborn girl in good health. The CDR3: CSARAIAGGPYEQYF. The CDR3 DNA follows: TGCAGTGCTAGAGCAATAGCGGGGGGGCCTTACGAGCAGTACTTC.